Listed here are 21 T cell receptor beta chains from one sample, sequenced in a study of cytomegalovirus exposure and HLA in healthy donors. The study ran its PCR with 60 Vbeta and 13 Jbeta primers. Sequenced by immunoSEQ multiplex PCR; TCRdb stores in-frame clones only, minus some. The sample shows about 150,000 clones, 70% to 80% of them seen only once. Specimen: PBMCs. Receptor source: a man aged 35-49 years in good health and CMV-seronegative.

V usage is TRBV10-3 and J usage is TRBJ2-1; D is possibly TRBD2 (6 bases). Trimming shortened V by 4 bases and J by 9 bases, and 13 bases separated the two germline ends. Germline-derived CDR1 and CDR2 are ENHRY and SYGVKD. The CDR3 length is 13 residues. CDR3 sequence reads: CAISAPTRGEQFF. The CDR3 DNA reads as TGTGCCATCAGTGCCCCGACTAGGGGTGAGCAGTTCTTC.

The gene calls are TRBV5-1 and TRBJ2-1; 16 bases align to TRBD2. Germline V gene data show CDR1 as SGHRS and CDR2 as YFSETQ. The CDR3 has 18 residues. The V and J ends lost 5 bases and 8 bases, in that order; junction bases with no gene match: 13. The CDR3 DNA sequence: TGCGCCAGCAGATATGCTTCCGGGACTAGCGGGAGGGGATATGAGCAGTTCTTC. This translates into CASRYASGTSGRGYEQFF. Filled out from reference TRBV5-1 and TRBJ2-1, the complete variable domain reads KAGVTQTPRYLIKTRGQQVTLSCSPISGHRSVSWYQQTPGQGLQFLFEYFSETQRNKGNFPGRFSGRQFSNSRSEMNVSTLELGDSALYLCASRYASGTSGRGYEQFFGPGTRLTVL.

The chain is built from TRBV11-2 and TRBJ1-4; 7 bases are shared with TRBD1. From germline, CDR1 is SGHAT and CDR2 FQNNGV. The V segment lost 0 bases and the J segment 7 bases; nucleotides outside the gene matches: 5. This CDR3 is 15 amino acids long. The CDR3 bases are TGTGCCAGCAGCTTAGACCCGACAGGGTTTGAAAAACTGTTTTTT. It yields the protein CASSLDPTGFEKLFF.

J is TRBJ1-1 and V is TRBV9, with a possible D match to TRBD1 (5 bases). Trimming left V 3 bases short and J 1 base short, with 10 bases between. Germline CDR1 reads SGDLS; CDR2 reads YYNGEE. This CDR3 is built from 14 residues. CDR3 nucleotide sequence: TGTGCCAGCAGCGCTGGGGCAGGGAACACTGAAGCTTTCTTT. Translating gives CASSAGAGNTEAFF.

The V gene is TRBV7-2, the J gene TRBJ1-5; the match to TRBD1 covers 10 bases. The CDR3 totals 18 residues. Germline CDR1 is SGHTA and CDR2 is FQGNSA. V trimming: 5 bases; J trimming: 2 bases; junction bases outside the gene matches: 12. CDR3 coding DNA: TGTGCCAGCAGCAAATCCGACAGGGGGCCGAGGGGCAATCAGCCCCAGCATTTT. It is translated as CASSKSDRGPRGNQPQHF.

The V gene is TRBV7-3, the J gene TRBJ1-2; D not certain. The CDR3 consists of 15 residues. Trimming stripped 4 bases from V and 5 bases from J, with 17 bases between. Germline-derived CDR1 and CDR2 are SGHTA and FQGTGA. CDR3 sequence: CASSSAATGQYGYTF. CDR3 DNA: TGTGCCAGCAGCTCCGCAGCGACGGGTCAGTATGGCTACACCTTC.

The chain is built from TRBV6-1 and TRBJ2-5; D is perhaps TRBD2 (5 bases). The CDR3 is made up of 16 amino acids. V lost 4 bases, J lost 3 bases, and 18 bases lay in between. Germline loops: CDR1 MNHNS, CDR2 SASEGT. CDR3: CASSGAFSGTEETQYF. The DNA of the CDR3 is TGTGCCAGCAGTGGAGCCTTCAGCGGAACAGAAGAGACCCAGTACTTC.

This rearrangement joins TRBV11-2 to TRBJ1-2; D possibly corresponds to TRBD1 (6 bases). The CDR3 contains 14 residues. CDR1 is SGHAT, CDR2 FQNNGV, per germline. V lost 1 base and J 0 bases, leaving 6 bases between the germline ends. CDR3 protein: CASSLAGANYGYTF. CDR3 DNA: TGTGCCAGCAGCTTAGCAGGGGCTAACTATGGCTACACCTTC.

The chain joins TRBV6-1 to TRBJ1-1, with D possibly TRBD1 on 5 matching bases. Germline V gene data show CDR1 as MNHNS and CDR2 as SASEGT. Trimming pared 2 bases from V and 6 bases from J, leaving 10 bases between. The CDR3 loop spans 13 amino acids. CDR3 in DNA: TGTGCCAGCAGTGAAATCGACAGTCCTGAAGCTTTCTTT. It yields the protein CASSEIDSPEAFF.

The chain has TRBV6-5 and TRBJ1-2, with D tentatively TRBD1 (6 bases). Looked up from germline, CDR1 is MNHEY and CDR2 is SVGAGI. V dropped 7 bases and J dropped 5 bases, with 14 bases sitting between them. The CDR3 length is 13 residues. The CDR3 loop reads CASTMRQGYGYTF. The CDR3 bases are TGTGCCAGCACCATGCGCCAGGGGTATGGCTACACCTTC.

The DNA for the CDR3 is TGTGCCAGCCACGACAGGGTGAACACTGAAGCTTTCTTT. Translated, it gives CASHDRVNTEAFF. The chain joins TRBV2 to TRBJ1-1, with 7 positions matching TRBD1. Germline lookup yields CDR1 SNHLY and CDR2 FYNNEI. The CDR3 has 13 residues. With V trimmed by 8 bases and J by 0 bases, 3 bases remained unmatched.

This clone was picked up a small number of times. This rearrangement joins TRBV19 to TRBJ2-2; D perhaps matches TRBD1 (5 bases). V was pared by 7 bases and J by 1 base, with 10 bases between. The V gene's germline CDR1 is LNHDA and CDR2 SQIVND (reference sequence). This CDR3 is 14 amino acids long. This chain's CDR3 is CASMWGLNTGELFF. CDR3 in DNA: TGTGCCAGTATGTGGGGCCTGAACACCGGGGAGCTGTTTTTT. Supplemented by reference TRBV19 and TRBJ2-2, the full variable domain reads DGGITQSPKYLFRKEGQNVTLSCEQNLNHDAMYWYRQDPGQGLRLIYYSQIVNDFQKGDIAEGYSVSREKKESFPLTVTSAQKNPTAFYLCASMWGLNTGELFFGEGSRLTVL.

The chain has TRBV19 and TRBJ1-1, with 9 positions matching TRBD1. This CDR3 region has 13 residues. Germline V gene sequence: CDR1 LNHDA, CDR2 SQIVND (reference sequence). V was clipped by 6 bases and J by 6 bases; unmatched bases: 5. The CDR3 bases are TGTGCCAGTAGATTACAGGGGGCCTCTGAAGCTTTCTTT. Translated, it gives CASRLQGASEAFF.

The chain uses TRBV15 and TRBJ2-1; 7 nucleotides agree with TRBD1. This CDR3 has 16 amino acids. The J segment lost 7 bases and the V segment lost 1 base, leaving 10 bases of the junction unmatched. Germline CDR1 LNHNV, CDR2 YYDKDF (reference sequence). The CDR3 protein is CATSRGGLTGNNEQFF. Written as DNA, the CDR3 is TGTGCCACCAGCAGAGGGGGATTGACAGGGAATAATGAGCAGTTCTTC. Full variable domain (missing parts from reference TRBV15 and TRBJ2-1): DAMVIQNPRYQVTQFGKPVTLSCSQTLNHNVMYWYQQKSSQAPKLLFHYYDKDFNNEADTPDNFQSRRPNTSFCFLDIRSPGLGDTAMYLCATSRGGLTGNNEQFFGPGTRLTVL.

The chain is built from TRBV6-6 and TRBJ2-5; D is ambiguous. Germline values: CDR1 MNHNY, CDR2 SVGAGI (reference sequence). V lost 2 bases and J lost 4, with 8 bases in between. The CDR3 has 13 residues. CDR3 protein: CASSYGESETQYF. CDR3 in DNA: TGTGCCAGCAGTTACGGAGAGTCAGAGACCCAGTACTTC.

A remark on this clone: Sequence at one end of the junction differs from germline and may be a read error. The DNA for the CDR3 is TGTGCCAGCGGAACCGGGACCCTAAATTGGGACAACAGTCAGTACTTC. The encoded protein is CASGTGTLNWDNSQYF. The V call is TRBV9, the J call TRBJ2-4; a possible D gene is TRBD1 (6 bases). Germline CDR1 and CDR2: SGDLS and YYNGEE. This CDR3 is 16 amino acids long.

A note on this clone: Mismatch with germline at one junction end may stem from a read error. The chain carries TRBV7-9 and TRBJ1-4; TRBD1 might be the D (6 bases). This CDR3 is built from 15 residues. Germline V lookup: CDR1 SEHNR, CDR2 FQNEAQ (reference sequence). The CDR3 loop reads CSSSLSGQYNEKLFF. The CDR3 DNA follows: TGTTCCAGCAGCTTATCTGGACAGTATAATGAAAAACTGTTTTTT.

This sequence joins TRBV30 and TRBJ2-4; tentative D call: TRBD2 (6 bases). This CDR3 contains 16 residues. Trimming cost V 0 bases and J 0 bases, with 12 bases left between them. Germline V lookup: CDR1 GTSNPN, CDR2 SVGIG (reference sequence). The CDR3 DNA follows: TGTGCCTGGAGTGTACTATCGGGACTAGCCAAAAACATTCAGTACTTC. As protein: CAWSVLSGLAKNIQYF.

This rearrangement joins TRBV18 to TRBJ1-2, with D hard to call. The V and J ends lost 2 bases and 4 bases respectively, with 11 bases between them. The CDR3 covers 14 residues. Germline-derived CDR1 and CDR2 are KGHSH and LQKENI. The CDR3 nucleotides are TGTGCCAGCTCACCAGAGGGAACTACCTATGGCTACACCTTC. Translation: CASSPEGTTYGYTF.

The sample holds a few counts of this clone. V usage is TRBV29-1 and J usage is TRBJ2-6; D is ambiguous. This CDR3 comprises 14 residues. Germline V gene data show CDR1 as SQVTM and CDR2 as ANQGSEA. The DNA of the CDR3 is TGCAGTGCGAGAGGCAGCTCTGGGGCCAACGTCCTGACTTTC. It encodes CSARGSSGANVLTF. The full variable domain, in which reference TRBV29-1 and TRBJ2-6 provide the parts outside the CDR3, is SAVISQKPSRDICQRGTSLTIQCQVDSQVTMMFWYRQQPGQSLTLIATANQGSEATYESGFVIDKFPISRPNLTFSTLTVSNMSPEDSSIYLCSARGSSGANVLTFGAGSRLTVL.

This chain connects TRBV2 to TRBJ2-7, with 11 bases identical to TRBD1. The junction had 5 bases not matched to a gene; V was cut back by 6 bases and J by 4 bases. Per the germline V gene, CDR1 is SNHLY and CDR2 is FYNNEI. The CDR3 has 14 amino acids. The CDR3 nucleotides read TGTGCCAGCAGGAACCGGGACAGGGGGTACGAGCAGTACTTC. Protein product: CASRNRDRGYEQYF. Full variable domain (outside the CDR3, taken from reference TRBV2 and TRBJ2-7): EPEVTQTPSHQVTQMGQEVILRCVPISNHLYFYWYRQILGQKVEFLVSFYNNEISEKSEIFDDQFSVERPDGSNFTLKIRSTKLEDSAMYFCASRNRDRGYEQYFGPGTRLTVT.